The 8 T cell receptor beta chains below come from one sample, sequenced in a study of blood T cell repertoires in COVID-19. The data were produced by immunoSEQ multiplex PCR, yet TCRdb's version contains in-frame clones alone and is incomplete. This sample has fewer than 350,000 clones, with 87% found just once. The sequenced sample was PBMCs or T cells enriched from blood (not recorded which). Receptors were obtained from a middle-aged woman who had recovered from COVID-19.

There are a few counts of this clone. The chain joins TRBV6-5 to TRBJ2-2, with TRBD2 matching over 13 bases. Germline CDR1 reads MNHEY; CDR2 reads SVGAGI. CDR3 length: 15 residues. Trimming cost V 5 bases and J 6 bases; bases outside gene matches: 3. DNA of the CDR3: TGTGCCAGCAGTCACGGACTAGCGGGAGCCGGGGAGCTGTTTTTT. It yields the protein CASSHGLAGAGELFF.

This chain's CDR3 is CATSRVRSGELFF. The CDR3 DNA sequence: TGTGCCACCAGCAGAGTCAGGTCCGGGGAGCTGTTTTTT. The rearrangement uses TRBV15 and TRBJ2-2, with D uncertain. Per the germline V gene, CDR1 is LNHNV and CDR2 is YYDKDF (reference sequence). With 1 base removed from V and 6 bases from J, the gap between germline ends came to 6 bases. This CDR3 comprises 13 residues.

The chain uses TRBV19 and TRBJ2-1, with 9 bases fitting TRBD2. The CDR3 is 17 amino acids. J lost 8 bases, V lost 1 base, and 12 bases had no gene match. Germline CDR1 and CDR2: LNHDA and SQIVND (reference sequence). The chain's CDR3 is CASSIGGLSGRGDEQFF. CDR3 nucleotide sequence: TGTGCCAGTAGTATAGGTGGCCTTAGCGGGAGAGGCGATGAGCAGTTCTTC.

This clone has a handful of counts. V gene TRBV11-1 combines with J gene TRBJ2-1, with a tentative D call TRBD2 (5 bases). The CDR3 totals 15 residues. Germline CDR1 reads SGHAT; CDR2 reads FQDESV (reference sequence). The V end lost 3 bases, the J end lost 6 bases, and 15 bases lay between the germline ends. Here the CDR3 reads CASSFSTATINEQFF. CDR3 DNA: TGTGCCAGCAGCTTTTCGACTGCGACTATCAATGAGCAGTTCTTC.

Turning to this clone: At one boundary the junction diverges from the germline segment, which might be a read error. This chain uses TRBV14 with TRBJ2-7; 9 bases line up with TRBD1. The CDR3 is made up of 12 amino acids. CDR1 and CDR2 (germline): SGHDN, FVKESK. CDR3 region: CASSQDRGRELF. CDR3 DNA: TGTGCCAGCAGCCAGGACAGGGGACGCGAACTCTTC.

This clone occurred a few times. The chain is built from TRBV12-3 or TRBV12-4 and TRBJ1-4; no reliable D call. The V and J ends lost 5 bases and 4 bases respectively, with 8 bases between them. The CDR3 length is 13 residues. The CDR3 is CASSPQLNEKLFF. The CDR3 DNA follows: TGTGCCAGCAGTCCTCAACTTAATGAAAAACTGTTTTTT.

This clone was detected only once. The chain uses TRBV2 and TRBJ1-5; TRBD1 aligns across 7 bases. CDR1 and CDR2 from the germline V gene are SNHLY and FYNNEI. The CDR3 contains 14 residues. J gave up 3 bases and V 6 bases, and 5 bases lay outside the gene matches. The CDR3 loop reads CASSQGTANQPQHF. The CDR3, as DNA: TGTGCCAGCAGCCAGGGGACAGCCAATCAGCCCCAGCATTTT.

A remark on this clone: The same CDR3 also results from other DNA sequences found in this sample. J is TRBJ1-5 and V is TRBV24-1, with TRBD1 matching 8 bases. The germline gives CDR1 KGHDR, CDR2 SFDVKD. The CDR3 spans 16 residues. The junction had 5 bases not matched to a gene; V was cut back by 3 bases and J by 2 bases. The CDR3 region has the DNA TGTGCCACCAGTGATCCCGGACAGGGAGGCAATCAGCCCCAGCATTTT. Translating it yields CATSDPGQGGNQPQHF.